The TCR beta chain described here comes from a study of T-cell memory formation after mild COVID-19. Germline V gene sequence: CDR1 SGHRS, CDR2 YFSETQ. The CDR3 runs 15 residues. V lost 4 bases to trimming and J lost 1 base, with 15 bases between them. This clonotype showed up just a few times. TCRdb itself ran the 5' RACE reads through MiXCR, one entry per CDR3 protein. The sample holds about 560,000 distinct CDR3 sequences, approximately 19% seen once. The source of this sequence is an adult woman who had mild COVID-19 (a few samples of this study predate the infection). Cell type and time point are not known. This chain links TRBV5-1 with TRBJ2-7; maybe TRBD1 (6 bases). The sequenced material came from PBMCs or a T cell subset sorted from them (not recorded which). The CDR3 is CASSTYREKSYEQYF. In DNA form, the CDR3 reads TGCGCCAGCAGCACGTACAGGGAAAAGTCCTACGAGCAGTACTTC. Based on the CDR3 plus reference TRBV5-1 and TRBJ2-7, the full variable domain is KAGVTQTPRYLIKTRGQQVTLSCSPISGHRSVSWYQQTPGQGLQFLFEYFSETQRNKGNFPGRFSGRQFSNSRSEMNVSTLELGDSALYLCASSTYREKSYEQYFGPGTRLTVT.